This is a list of T cell receptor beta chains from one sample in a study of radiation and T cells in renal cell carcinoma. Sequenced by immunoSEQ multiplex PCR; TCRdb stores in-frame clones only, minus some. The sample holds 130,000 to 150,000 clones, roughly 90% seen once. The sequencing here drew on blood, taken from a patient whose treatment included radiotherapy and nephrectomy. Receptors were obtained from a woman aged 50 to 65 with renal cell carcinoma. CDR3s include the opening cysteine and the closing phenylalanine or tryptophan. Clone size is not always given. Where it is, it says once, few, many or a class for expanded clones.

j_call v_call clone_size cdr3_aa
TRBJ2-2 TRBV5-1 . CASSLESVGELFF
TRBJ2-4 TRBV30 . CAWSVGVAKNIQYF
TRBJ2-5 TRBV10-3 once CAISDSDPGQGGETQYF
TRBJ2-1 TRBV7-9 . CASSFLYNEQFF
TRBJ2-5 TRBV12-5 . CASRQGEETQYF
TRBJ1-2 TRBV29-1 . CSVEEANYGYTF
TRBJ2-2 TRBV7-2 . CASSFSSGGITGELFF
TRBJ2-1 TRBV4-3 . CASSQDWQPYNEQFF
TRBJ1-6 TRBV30 few CAWNTGTVYSPLHF
TRBJ2-3 TRBV27 . CASTQQGRTDTQYF
TRBJ1-2 TRBV18 . CASSPNPGQGGYGYTF
TRBJ2-7 TRBV19 . CASSIEDRAYEQYF
TRBJ1-1 TRBV7-2 . CASSLGPGLGTEAFF
TRBJ2-7 TRBV6-5 . CASSPGTGYEQYF
TRBJ1-1 TRBV5-6 . CASDSPGEEAFF
TRBJ1-2 TRBV29-1 . CSVEWAESRYGYTF
TRBJ1-5 TRBV2 many CASSDSLGVGNQPQHF
TRBJ2-3 TRBV25-1 . CASRERGAPDTQYF
TRBJ2-5 TRBV6-1 few CASSRLAGELETQYF
TRBJ2-7 TRBV7-9 . CASSLEEINEQYF
TRBJ1-5 TRBV7-2 . CASSLGGGRRQPQHF
TRBJ1-3 TRBV18 . CASSPGLDSGNTIYF
TRBJ1-3 TRBV4-1 . CASSQDPRRDTIYF
TRBJ2-3 TRBV5-8 . CASSSGTGVVDTQYF
TRBJ2-1 TRBV7-7 . CASGRGLAGDNEQFF